This record concerns one T cell receptor (beta chain) sequence. Its target is not known. The data derive from a study of cytomegalovirus exposure and HLA in healthy donors. Whole-study context: Early release data held 85 million or so unique TCRs from HLA-typed donors. Overall study results and limits: Cytomegalovirus-associated status was assigned to approximately 160 TCR beta chains. The study found most TCR sequences rare, yet found some public TCRs in many donors.

The PCR used 60 Vbeta and 13 Jbeta primers. TCRdb keeps only in-frame clones here, not all; method: immunoSEQ multiplex PCR. Of 100,000 or so clones in the sample, roughly 72% were seen once. V was trimmed by 4 bases and J by 0 bases, leaving 9 bases between them. The CDR3 is 14 amino acids. Germline V gene sequence: CDR1 GTSNPN, CDR2 SVGIG (reference sequence). Specimen: PBMCs. This receptor was taken from a man aged 30 to 45 in good health and CMV-seropositive. The gene calls are TRBV30 and TRBJ2-2, with TRBD2 as a possible D gene (6 bases). CDR3 region: CAWTGTANTGELFF. The CDR3 bases are TGTGCCTGGACCGGGACTGCGAACACCGGGGAGCTGTTTTTT. The full variable domain, completed using reference TRBV30 and TRBJ2-2, is SQTIHQWPATLVQPVGSPLSLECTVEGTSNPNLYWYRQAAGRGLQLLFYSVGIGQISSEVPQNLSASRPQDRQFILSSKKLLLSDSGFYLCAWTGTANTGELFFGEGSRLTVL.